This T cell receptor (beta chain) was observed in a study of cytomegalovirus exposure and HLA in healthy donors. Whole-study results and caveats: Links to common viral pathogens appeared, in a later analysis, for several of the most significant clusters.

PCR primers comprised 60 Vbeta and 13 Jbeta primers. Per the study methods: A later analysis tallied about 80 million unique TCR beta chains, around 10 million of them shared. Repertoires were generated with immunoSEQ multiplex PCR, while TCRdb's copy carries only in-frame clones and drops some. V, J and clone size derive from that table, while D and trimming were established from the DNA sequence. The table records 150,000 or so clones, over 75% of them present only once. As concerns this clone: Its target is not known.

The CDR3 has 16 residues. Germline-derived CDR1 and CDR2 are SGHRS and YFSETQ. J lost 2 bases, V lost 4 bases, and 10 bases had no gene match. This rearrangement joins TRBV5-1 to TRBJ2-5, with 8 bases matching TRBD2. The sample taken for sequencing was PBMCs. This receptor was taken from a man aged 35-49 years in good health and CMV-seropositive. The CDR3 DNA sequence: TGCGCCAGCAGCATCACGCTAGCGGGCTTGCAAGAGACCCAGTACTTC. This encodes CASSITLAGLQETQYF.